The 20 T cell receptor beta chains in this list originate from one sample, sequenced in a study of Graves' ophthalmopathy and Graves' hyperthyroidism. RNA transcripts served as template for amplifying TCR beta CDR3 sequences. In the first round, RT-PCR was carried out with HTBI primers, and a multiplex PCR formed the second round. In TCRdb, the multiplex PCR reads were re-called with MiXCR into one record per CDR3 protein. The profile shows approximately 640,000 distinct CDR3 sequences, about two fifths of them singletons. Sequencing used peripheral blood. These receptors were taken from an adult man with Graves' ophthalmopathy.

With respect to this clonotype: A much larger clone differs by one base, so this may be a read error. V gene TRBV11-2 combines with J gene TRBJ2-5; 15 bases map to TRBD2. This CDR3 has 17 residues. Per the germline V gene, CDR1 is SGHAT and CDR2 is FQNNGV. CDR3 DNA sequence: TGTGCCAGCAGCTTAGGAAGGACTAGCGGGGGGGCAGAGACCCAGCACTTC. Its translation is CASSLGRTSGGAETQHF.

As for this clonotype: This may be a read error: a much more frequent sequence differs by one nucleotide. CDR3 nucleotides: TGTGCCAGAAGCTTGGGACTAGCGGGAGAGCTGGAGGGGACCTACGAGCAGTACTTC. The encoded protein is CARSLGLAGELEGTYEQYF. V gene TRBV7-6 combines with J gene TRBJ2-7, with 14 positions matching TRBD2. CDR1 is SGHVS and CDR2 is FNYEAQ in the germline V gene. CDR3 size: 19 residues.

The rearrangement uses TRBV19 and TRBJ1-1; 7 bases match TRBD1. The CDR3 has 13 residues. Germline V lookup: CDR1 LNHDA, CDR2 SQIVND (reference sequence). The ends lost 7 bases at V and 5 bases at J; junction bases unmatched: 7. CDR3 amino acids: CASTPRQGTEAFF. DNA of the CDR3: TGTGCCAGTACCCCCAGACAGGGAACTGAAGCTTTCTTT.

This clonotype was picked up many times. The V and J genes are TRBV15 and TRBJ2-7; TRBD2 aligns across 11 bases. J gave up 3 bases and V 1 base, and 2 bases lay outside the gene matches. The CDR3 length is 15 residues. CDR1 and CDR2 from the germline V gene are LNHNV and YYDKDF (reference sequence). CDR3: CATSRGLAGGYEQYF. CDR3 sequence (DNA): TGTGCCACCAGCAGAGGCCTAGCGGGGGGCTACGAGCAGTACTTC.

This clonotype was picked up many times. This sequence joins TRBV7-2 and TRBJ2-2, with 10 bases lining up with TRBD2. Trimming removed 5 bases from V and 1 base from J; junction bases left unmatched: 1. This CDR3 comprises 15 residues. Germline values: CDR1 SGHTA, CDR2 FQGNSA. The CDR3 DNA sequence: TGTGCCAGCAGCCGACTAGCGGGGAACACCGGGGAGCTGTTTTTT. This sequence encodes CASSRLAGNTGELFF.

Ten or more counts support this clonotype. The DNA of the CDR3 is TGTGCCAGCAGTTTGGCCCGACATAAGCAAGAGACCCAGTACTTC. Amino acid sequence: CASSLARHKQETQYF. This chain joins TRBV12-3 or TRBV12-4 and TRBJ2-5, with D unresolved. V dropped 3 bases and J dropped 2 bases, with 13 bases sitting between them. CDR3 length: 15 amino acids.

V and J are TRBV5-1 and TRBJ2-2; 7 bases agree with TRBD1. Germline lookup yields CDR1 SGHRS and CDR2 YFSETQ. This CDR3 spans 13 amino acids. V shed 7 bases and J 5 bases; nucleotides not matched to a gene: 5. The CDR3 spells CASGPGQTGELFF. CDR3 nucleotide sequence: TGCGCCAGCGGCCCGGGACAGACCGGGGAGCTGTTTTTT.

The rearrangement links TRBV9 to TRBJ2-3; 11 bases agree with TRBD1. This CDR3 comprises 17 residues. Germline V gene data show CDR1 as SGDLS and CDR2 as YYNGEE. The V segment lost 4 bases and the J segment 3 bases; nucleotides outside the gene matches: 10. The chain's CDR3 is CASSNHPGTGGTDTQYF. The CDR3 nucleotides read TGTGCCAGCAGCAACCACCCGGGGACAGGGGGTACAGATACGCAGTATTTT.

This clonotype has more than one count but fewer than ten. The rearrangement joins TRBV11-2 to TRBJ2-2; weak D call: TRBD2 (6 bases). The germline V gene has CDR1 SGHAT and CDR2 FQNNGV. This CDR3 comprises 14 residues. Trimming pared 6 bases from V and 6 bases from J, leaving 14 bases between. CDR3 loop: CASSEGLHSGELFF. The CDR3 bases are TGTGCCAGCAGTGAGGGACTGCATTCCGGGGAGCTGTTTTTT.

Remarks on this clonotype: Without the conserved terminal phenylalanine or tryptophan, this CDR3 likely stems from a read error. This CDR3 reads CASSLPGLSGETQYV. The CDR3 DNA follows: TGTGCCAGCAGCTTGCCTGGCCTTAGCGGGGAGACCCAGTACGTC. This chain links TRBV7-4 with TRBJ2-5; TRBD2 matches 7 bases. J was trimmed by 5 bases and V by 3 bases; bases with no gene match: 9. Germline V lookup: CDR1 SGHVT, CDR2 SQSDAQ. The CDR3 runs to 15 residues.

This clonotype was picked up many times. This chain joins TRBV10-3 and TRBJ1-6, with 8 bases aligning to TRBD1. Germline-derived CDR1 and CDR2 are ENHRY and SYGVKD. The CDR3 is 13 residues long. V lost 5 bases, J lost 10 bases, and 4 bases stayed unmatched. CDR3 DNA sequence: TGTGCCATCAGTCAGACAGGGGACTCACCCCTCCACTTT. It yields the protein CAISQTGDSPLHF.

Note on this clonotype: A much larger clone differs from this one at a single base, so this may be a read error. The CDR3 protein is CASSRVPYEQYF. The DNA for the CDR3 is TGTGCCAGCAGCCGGGTGCCCTACGAGCAGTACTTC. This sequence joins TRBV7-9 and TRBJ2-7; D is unresolved. V lost 5 bases, J lost 2 bases, and 7 bases lay in between. The CDR3 extends over 12 amino acids. Germline lookup yields CDR1 SEHNR and CDR2 FQNEAQ (reference sequence).

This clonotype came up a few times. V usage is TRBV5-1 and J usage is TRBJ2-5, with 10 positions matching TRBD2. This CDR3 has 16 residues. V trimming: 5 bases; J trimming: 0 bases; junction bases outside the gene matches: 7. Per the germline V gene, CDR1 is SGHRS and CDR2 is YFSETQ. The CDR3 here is CASSHSSGSNQETQYF. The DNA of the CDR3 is TGCGCCAGCAGTCATTCTAGCGGGAGTAACCAAGAGACCCAGTACTTC.

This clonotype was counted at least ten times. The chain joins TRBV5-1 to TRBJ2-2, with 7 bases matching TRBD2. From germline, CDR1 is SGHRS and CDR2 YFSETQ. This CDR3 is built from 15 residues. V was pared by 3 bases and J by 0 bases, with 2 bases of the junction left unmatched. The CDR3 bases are TGCGCCAGCAGCTCCGGGACTACGAACACCGGGGAGCTGTTTTTT. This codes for CASSSGTTNTGELFF.

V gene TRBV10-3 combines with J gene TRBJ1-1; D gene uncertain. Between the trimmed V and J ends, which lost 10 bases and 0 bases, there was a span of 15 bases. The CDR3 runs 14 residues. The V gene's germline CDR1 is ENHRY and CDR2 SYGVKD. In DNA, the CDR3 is TGTGCCAGTCTTCCGACACCCATGAACACTGAAGCTTTCTTT. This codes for CASLPTPMNTEAFF.

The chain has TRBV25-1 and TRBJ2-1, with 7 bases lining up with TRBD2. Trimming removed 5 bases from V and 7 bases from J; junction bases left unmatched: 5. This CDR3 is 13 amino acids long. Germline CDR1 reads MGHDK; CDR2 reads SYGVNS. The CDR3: CASSLLAYNEQFF. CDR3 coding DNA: TGTGCCAGCAGTCTACTAGCGTATAATGAGCAGTTCTTC.

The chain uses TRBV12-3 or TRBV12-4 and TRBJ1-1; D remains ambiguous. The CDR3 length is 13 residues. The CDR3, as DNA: TGTGCTAGCGGAAGCGGGAGTTACACTGAAGCTTTCTTT. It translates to CASGSGSYTEAFF.

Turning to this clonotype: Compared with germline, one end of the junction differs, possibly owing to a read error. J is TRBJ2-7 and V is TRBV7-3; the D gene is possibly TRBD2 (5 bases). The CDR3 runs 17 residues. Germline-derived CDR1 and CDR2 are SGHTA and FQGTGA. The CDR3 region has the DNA TGCGCCAGCAGCCAAGAATTTCCTCCGAGCGCGGGTCGCGAGCAGTACTTC. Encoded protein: CASSQEFPPSAGREQYF. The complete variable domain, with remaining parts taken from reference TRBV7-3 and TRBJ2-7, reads GAGVSQTPSNKVTEKGKYVELRCDPISGHTALYWYRQSLGQGPEFLIYFQGTGAADDSGLPNDRFFAVRPEGSVSTLKIQRTERGDSAVYLCASSQEFPPSAGREQYFGPGTRLTVT.

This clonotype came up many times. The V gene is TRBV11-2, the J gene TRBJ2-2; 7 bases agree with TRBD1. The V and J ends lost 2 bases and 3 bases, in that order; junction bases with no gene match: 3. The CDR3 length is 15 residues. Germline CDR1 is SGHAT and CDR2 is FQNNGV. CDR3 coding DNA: TGTGCCAGCAGCTTATGGACAGGTCACACCGGGGAGCTGTTTTTT. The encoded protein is CASSLWTGHTGELFF.

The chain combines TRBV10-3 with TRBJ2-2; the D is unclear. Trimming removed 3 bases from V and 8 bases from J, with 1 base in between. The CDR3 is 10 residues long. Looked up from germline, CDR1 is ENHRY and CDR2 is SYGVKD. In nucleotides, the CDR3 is TGTGCCATCAGTGAAGGGGAGCTGTTTTTT. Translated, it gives CAISEGELFF.